This TCR beta chain comes out of a study of blood T cells in healthy people across ages (dated by TCRdb to between 2014 and 2016). Background on the whole study: In model experiments, template switching captured about one uniquely barcoded TCR beta cDNA molecule for every two T cells. Age-related changes in TCR beta repertoire diversity were measured in the study by deep sequencing normalized with unique cDNA molecular identifiers. The donors were split into four age groups: young (average approximately 16 years), middle-aged (about 40), aged (approximately 59) and long-lived (approximately 89). Using the same blood draw, the study looked at two additional independent replicas of 1 million unique cDNA reads for two donors, one aged 18 to 30 and the other aged 80 or older.

The roughly 37 donors, aged about 6 to 95 years, were systemically healthy Caucasian individuals from Russia. About 9.6 milliliters of peripheral blood were collected from each donor into EDTA-treated Vacutainer tubes. Ficoll-Paque density-gradient centrifugation was used to isolate PBMCs, with at least 7 million obtained per sample. Total RNA, at least 6 micrograms per sample, was extracted from PBMCs with Trizol reagent. For every donor, flow cytometry on a PBMC aliquot measured the percentage of naive CD45RAhigh/CD27high T cells. The research as a whole found: Estimates of total diversity from one million sequenced T cells were regarded as lower bounds and underestimates. Because donor CMV infection status was unknown, age-related changes in expanded clonotypes were potentially confounded. Compared with the aged group, the long-lived group had more naive CD4+ T cells, fewer expanded clones and increased TCR diversity, a pattern suggesting age selection. Observed TCR beta diversity per million T cells fell roughly linearly with age, and a significant reduction was already apparent by age roughly 40. Bulk unsorted PBMC profiling prevented conclusive comparison of naive and antigen-experienced compartments. A strong correlation was found between observed TCR beta diversity and the percentage of naive T cells measured by flow cytometry.

The library was built by means of 5' RACE. The run used an Illumina HiSeq 2500. A second PCR of about 7 to 12 cycles was performed with a sample-barcoded 5' primer and a J-beta primer mix. Each TCR beta cDNA molecule received a unique molecular identifier from a template-switch 5' adaptor carrying 12 random nucleotides. At least 3 million CDR3-containing paired-end reads were obtained from each sample. The Mint cDNA synthesis kit, primed by a TRBC-specific oligonucleotide, was used to synthesize first-strand cDNA from all RNA. All cDNA was treated with uracil-DNA glycosylase and then went through a first 18-cycle PCR with the universal primers M1SS and BC2_uni_R. Per the source publication's procedure: For normalization, 1 million high-quality reads, each with a distinct molecular identifier, were randomly selected from each sample. Instead of being binned into consensus sequences, reads that shared molecular identifiers were thrown out. CDR3 identification, clonotype clustering and error correction used MiTCR with a Q25 quality threshold and the strictest error-elimination algorithm. A nonparametric unseen species model using Euler transformation provided a lower-bound estimate of total TCR beta diversity. TCRdb trimmed the raw reads at Q25, called clones with MiXCR and kept productive beta chains. Duplicate CDR3 protein sequences are folded into a single record with the most common DNA and genes. The V and J calls and clone size are TCRdb's, not the authors'. The sample contains 800,000 to 950,000 distinct CDR3 sequences, 25% to 35% of them found a single time. The ten biggest clones cover more than 8.5% of the sample.

V loses 6 bases of germline sequence and J loses 7 bases, and the interval between the two ends is 10 bases. The germline V gene gives CDR1 as MNHEY and CDR2 as SVGAGI. Counted from cysteine to phenylalanine, this CDR3 has 12 amino acids. The only DNA kept is the CDR3, 36 bases in frame from the first base. Worth noting for this clonotype: Its antigen is still unknown. Since a much larger clone is just one base distant, this may be a read error.

These same records also appear under a second study, on T cells of mothers and their children. The second study reports: Nine systemically healthy Caucasian individuals, comprising three mothers and their six children, were included as donors. cDNA synthesis used all of the extracted RNA, with around 1.4 ug of RNA in each 15 ul reaction. In the second PCR, the M1S primer added sample barcodes and 2-4 random nucleotides. Over 9 million TCR beta CDR3 reads were obtained for each mother, and approximately 2.9 million reads were obtained for each child. TCR recombination output is similarly shaped by thymic selection in related and unrelated pairs, with a minor effect exerted by inherited differences. Related mother-child pairs always showed normalized repertoire overlap that was slightly higher than in unrelated mother-child pairs, though the difference was never significant. No persistent microchimeric T cell clones were found, with a detection sensitivity of approximately 100 clones per million clonotypes. To look for features that set related mother-child pairs apart from unrelated individuals, the researchers ran deep NGS to compare the TCR beta repertoires of mothers and children. Mothers averaged about 37 +/- 4 years of age and children averaged 11 +/- 4 years. After adapter ligation with NEBNext reagents, the libraries were sequenced on Illumina HiSeq 2000 with 100+100 nt paired-end reads. To prevent cross-contamination, the mother and child libraries were prepared a month apart and were sequenced in separate runs. Each donor had between about 450,000 and 2,100,000 distinct TCR beta clonotypes identified. Naive TCR beta clonotypes were estimated from low-frequency clonotypes matched to each donor's FACS-determined naive share, without sorting.

The receptor comes from a woman aged 40 to 50 in good health. Material: blood. The chain joins TRBV6-5 to TRBJ1-5; no D gene is confidently identified. DNA sequence: TGTGCCAGCAGGGCGGGGATCCAGCCCCAGCATTTT. Translated, this gives CASRAGIQPQHF.